This passage covers 15 T cell receptor beta chains from one sample sequenced in a study of cytomegalovirus exposure and HLA in healthy donors. 60 Vbeta and 13 Jbeta primers were used in PCR. Only in-frame clones appear in the TCRdb table, and some are missing; sequencing was by immunoSEQ multiplex PCR. The repertoire consists of some 78,000 clones, with 60% to 80% occurring once and the leading ten covering 23%. The specimen sequenced was PBMCs. Every receptor here comes from a woman between 50 and 59 years old in good health and CMV-seropositive.

The V gene is TRBV10-2, the J gene TRBJ1-2; D is unresolved. The length of the CDR3 is 15 residues. Per the germline V gene, CDR1 is WSHSY and CDR2 is SAAADI. Deletions cut 1 base from V and 6 bases from J, with 15 bases between. Here the CDR3 reads CASSEYPGDFNGYTF. The CDR3 bases are TGCGCCAGCAGTGAGTATCCCGGTGACTTCAATGGCTACACCTTC.

In its sample, this clone was seen a few times. The rearrangement joins TRBV10-3 to TRBJ2-5, with 7 bases lining up with TRBD1. CDR3 length: 13 residues. Germline loops: CDR1 ENHRY, CDR2 SYGVKD. After removal of 5 bases from V and 3 bases from J, the junction contained 3 bases not matched to a gene. The CDR3 loop reads CAISRQGEETQYF. The CDR3 DNA is TGTGCCATCAGTCGACAGGGTGAAGAGACCCAGTACTTC.

The chain carries TRBV28 and TRBJ1-5; perhaps TRBD1 as D (5 bases). The CDR3 is 17 amino acids. The V end was cut by 7 bases, the J end by 3 bases, with 22 bases between. Germline values: CDR1 MDHEN, CDR2 SYDVKM. The CDR3 loop reads CASIWGRGRTFNQPQHF. In DNA form, the CDR3 reads TGTGCCAGCATTTGGGGAAGGGGTAGAACCTTCAATCAGCCCCAGCATTTT.

Concerning this clone itself: This may be a read error, as it is one base from a much larger clone. This chain connects TRBV13 to TRBJ1-1, with D possibly being TRBD1 (6 bases). The germline CDR1 and CDR2 sequences are PRHDT and FYEKMQ (reference sequence). V shed 5 bases and J shed 1 base, with 8 bases lying between them. The length of the CDR3 is 13 residues. The CDR3 region has the DNA TGTGCCAGCAGCCCGACAGGGAACACTGAAGCTTTCTTT. Translated, it gives CASSPTGNTEAFF.

The chain links TRBV13 to TRBJ2-7; 8 bases are shared with TRBD2. Losses at the gene ends were 0 bases for V and 2 bases for J; bases not matched to a gene: 3. CDR1 and CDR2 from the germline V gene are PRHDT and FYEKMQ (reference sequence). This CDR3 has 15 residues. This CDR3 is CASSLGVAGPYEQYF. The CDR3 DNA is TGTGCCAGCAGCTTAGGAGTAGCGGGGCCCTACGAGCAGTACTTC.

A few counts support this clone. This chain connects TRBV5-4 to TRBJ2-2; 7 nucleotides align to TRBD1. The V gene end was trimmed by 4 bases and the J gene end by 2 bases; junction bases not matched to a gene: 5. CDR1 is SGHNT and CDR2 is YYREEE in the germline V gene (reference sequence). The CDR3 is 15 amino acids. The CDR3 reads CASSKGQTNTGELFF. The CDR3 bases are TGTGCCAGCAGCAAGGGACAGACAAACACCGGGGAGCTGTTTTTT.

For this clone: One end of the junction varies from germline; a read error may be responsible. The gene calls are TRBV7-9 and TRBJ1-4; D is perhaps TRBD1 (6 bases). The CDR3 runs to 18 residues. Germline V lookup: CDR1 SEHNR, CDR2 FQNEAQ (reference sequence). CDR3 in DNA: TGTTCCAGCAGCCGGTGGACAGACCTTTTAGCAACTAATGAAAAACTGTTTTTT. It specifies CSSSRWTDLLATNEKLFF.

This chain connects TRBV11-3 to TRBJ2-3; D perhaps matches TRBD2 (5 bases). V was cut by 3 bases and J by 0 bases, with 10 bases left in between. This CDR3 has 15 residues. CDR1 is SGHNT and CDR2 is YENEEA in the germline V gene. CDR3 region: CASSFRRTSTDTQYF. CDR3 nucleotide sequence: TGTGCCAGCAGCTTTCGGAGGACCAGCACAGATACGCAGTATTTT.

V usage is TRBV6-1 and J usage is TRBJ1-4; tentatively, D is TRBD1 (5 bases). CDR3 length: 13 amino acids. V dropped 8 bases and J dropped 4 bases, with 11 bases sitting between them. Germline assignment: CDR1 MNHNS and CDR2 SASEGT. The CDR3 here is CASSRADNEKLFF. CDR3 DNA sequence: TGTGCCAGCTCCAGGGCGGATAATGAAAAACTGTTTTTT.

This chain connects TRBV7-8 to TRBJ1-1, with TRBD1 matching over 12 bases. Looked up from germline, CDR1 is SGHVS and CDR2 is FQNEAQ. The CDR3 covers 15 residues. Losses at the gene ends were 5 bases for V and 8 bases for J; bases not matched to a gene: 9. Here the CDR3 DNA reads TGTGCCAGCAGCCGGGACAGGGGGCACTTTTTGGAAGCTTTCTTT. This encodes CASSRDRGHFLEAFF.

V gene TRBV18 combines with J gene TRBJ1-2; D uncertain. This CDR3 has 16 amino acids. CDR1 and CDR2 from the germline V gene are KGHSH and LQKENI. Trimming pared 3 bases from V and 0 bases from J, leaving 14 bases between. CDR3 loop: CASSPKRREANYGYTF. The CDR3 nucleotides are TGTGCCAGCTCACCTAAACGACGGGAGGCTAACTATGGCTACACCTTC.

The chain employs TRBV7-3 and TRBJ2-1, with unresolved D. The CDR3 covers 11 residues. V gave up 3 bases and J gave up 8 bases, with 5 bases separating them. The germline CDR1 and CDR2 sequences are SGHTA and FQGTGA. CDR3 DNA: TGTGCCAGCAGCTTCCCGGATGAGCAGTTCTTC. Translated, it gives CASSFPDEQFF.

This chain joins TRBV19 and TRBJ1-1; a possible D gene is TRBD1 (6 bases). Per germline, CDR1 LNHDA and CDR2 SQIVND (reference sequence). There are 12 residues in the CDR3. Trimming stripped 2 bases from V and 10 bases from J, with 11 bases between. This CDR3 reads CASSIRGHGAFF. CDR3 sequence (DNA): TGTGCCAGTAGTATAAGGGGACATGGAGCTTTCTTT.

This clone was observed a handful of times. V usage is TRBV27 and J usage is TRBJ1-6; no reliable D call. The CDR3 spans 17 residues. Per the germline V gene, CDR1 is MNHEY and CDR2 is SMNVEV (reference sequence). Trimming removed 5 bases at V and 8 bases at J, with 22 bases between. CDR3 sequence (DNA): TGTGCCAGCAGTCTCAGCGGAAAAAGACCGCCGGATTCACCCCTCCACTTT. Translating gives CASSLSGKRPPDSPLHF.

This clone was seen a few times. This chain joins TRBV30 and TRBJ2-7, with D unclear. V lost 2 bases and J lost 6, with 11 bases in between. The CDR3 runs 12 residues. Germline CDR1 is GTSNPN and CDR2 is SVGIG (reference sequence). Written as DNA, the CDR3 is TGTGCCTGGAGTCCCTCCCCTTTCGAGCAGTACTTC. As protein: CAWSPSPFEQYF. Variable domain in full (rest from reference TRBV30 and TRBJ2-7): SQTIHQWPATLVQPVGSPLSLECTVEGTSNPNLYWYRQAAGRGLQLLFYSVGIGQISSEVPQNLSASRPQDRQFILSSKKLLLSDSGFYLCAWSPSPFEQYFGPGTRLTVT.